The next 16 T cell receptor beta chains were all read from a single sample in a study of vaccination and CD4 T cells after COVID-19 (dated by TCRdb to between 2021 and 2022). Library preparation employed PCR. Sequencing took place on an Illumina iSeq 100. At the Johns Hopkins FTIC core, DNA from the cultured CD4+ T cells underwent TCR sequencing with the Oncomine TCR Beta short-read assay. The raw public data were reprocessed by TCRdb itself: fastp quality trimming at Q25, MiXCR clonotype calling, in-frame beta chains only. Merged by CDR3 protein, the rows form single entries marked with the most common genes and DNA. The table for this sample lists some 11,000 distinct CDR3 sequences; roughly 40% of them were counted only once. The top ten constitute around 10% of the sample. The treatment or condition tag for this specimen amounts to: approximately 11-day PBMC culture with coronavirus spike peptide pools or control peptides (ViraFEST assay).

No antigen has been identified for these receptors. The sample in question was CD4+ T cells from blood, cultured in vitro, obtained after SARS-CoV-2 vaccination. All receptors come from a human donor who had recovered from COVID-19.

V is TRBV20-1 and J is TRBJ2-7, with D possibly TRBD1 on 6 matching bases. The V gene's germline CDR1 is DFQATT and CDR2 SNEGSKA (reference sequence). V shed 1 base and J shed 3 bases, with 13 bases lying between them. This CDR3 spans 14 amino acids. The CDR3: CSARVGGHNYEQYF. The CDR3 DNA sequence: TGCAGTGCTAGAGTAGGGGGACATAACTACGAGCAGTACTTC.

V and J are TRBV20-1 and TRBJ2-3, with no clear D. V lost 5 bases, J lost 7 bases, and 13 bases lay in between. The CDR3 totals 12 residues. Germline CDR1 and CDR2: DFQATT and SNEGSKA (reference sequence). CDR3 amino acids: CSAEGLQHTQYF. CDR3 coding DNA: TGCAGTGCTGAAGGTCTCCAGCATACGCAGTATTTT.

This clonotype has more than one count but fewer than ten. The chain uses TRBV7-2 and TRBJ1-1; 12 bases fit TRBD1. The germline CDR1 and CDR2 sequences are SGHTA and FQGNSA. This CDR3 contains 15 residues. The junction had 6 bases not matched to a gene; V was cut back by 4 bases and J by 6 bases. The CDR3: CASSWGQGAVAEAFF. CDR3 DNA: TGTGCCAGCAGCTGGGGACAGGGGGCGGTCGCTGAAGCTTTCTTT.

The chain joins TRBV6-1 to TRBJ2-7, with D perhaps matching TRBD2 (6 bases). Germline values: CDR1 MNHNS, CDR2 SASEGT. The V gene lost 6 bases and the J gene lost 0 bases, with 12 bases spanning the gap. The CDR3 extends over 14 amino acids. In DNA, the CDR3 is TGTGCCAGCAGAGTAGCGGACTACTCCTACGAGCAGTACTTC. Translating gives CASRVADYSYEQYF.

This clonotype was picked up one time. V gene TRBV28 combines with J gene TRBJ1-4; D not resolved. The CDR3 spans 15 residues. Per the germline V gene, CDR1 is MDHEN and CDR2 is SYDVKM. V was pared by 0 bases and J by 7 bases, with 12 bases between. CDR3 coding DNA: TGTGCCAGCAGTTTATGGGGCGCCCCGGGTGAAAAACTGTTTTTT. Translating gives CASSLWGAPGEKLFF.

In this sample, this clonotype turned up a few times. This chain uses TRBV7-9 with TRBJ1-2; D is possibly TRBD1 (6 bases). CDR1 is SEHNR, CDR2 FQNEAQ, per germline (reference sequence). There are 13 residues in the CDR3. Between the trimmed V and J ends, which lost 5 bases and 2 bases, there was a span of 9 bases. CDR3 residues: CASSDTGNYGYTF. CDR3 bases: TGTGCCAGCAGCGACACAGGGAACTATGGCTACACCTTC.

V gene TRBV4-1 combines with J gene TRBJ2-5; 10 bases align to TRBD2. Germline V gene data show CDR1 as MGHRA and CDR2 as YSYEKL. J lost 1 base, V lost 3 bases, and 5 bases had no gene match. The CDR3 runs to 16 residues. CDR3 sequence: CASSQVSGRLQETQYF. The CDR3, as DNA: TGCGCCAGCAGCCAGGTTAGCGGGAGGCTCCAAGAGACCCAGTACTTC.

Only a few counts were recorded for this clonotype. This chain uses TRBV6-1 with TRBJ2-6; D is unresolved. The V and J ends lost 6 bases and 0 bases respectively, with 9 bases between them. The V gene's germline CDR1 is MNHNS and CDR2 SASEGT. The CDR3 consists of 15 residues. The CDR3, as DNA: TGTGCCAGCAGGCTGAGTGGCTCTGGGGCCAACGTCCTGACTTTC. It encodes CASRLSGSGANVLTF.

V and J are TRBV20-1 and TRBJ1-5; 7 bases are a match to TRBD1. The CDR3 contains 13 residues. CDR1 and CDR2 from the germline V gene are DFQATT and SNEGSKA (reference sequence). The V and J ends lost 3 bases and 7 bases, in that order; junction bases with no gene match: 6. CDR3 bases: TGCAGTGCTAGTTTGGACAGGATGCAGCCCCAGCATTTT. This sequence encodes CSASLDRMQPQHF.

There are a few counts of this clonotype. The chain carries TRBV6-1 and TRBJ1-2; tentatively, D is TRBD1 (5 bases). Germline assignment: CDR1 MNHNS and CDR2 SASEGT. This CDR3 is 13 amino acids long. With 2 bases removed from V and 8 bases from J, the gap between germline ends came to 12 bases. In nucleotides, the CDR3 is TGTGCCAGCAGTGAACAGGGTGCCGGGGGCTACACCTTC. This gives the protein CASSEQGAGGYTF.

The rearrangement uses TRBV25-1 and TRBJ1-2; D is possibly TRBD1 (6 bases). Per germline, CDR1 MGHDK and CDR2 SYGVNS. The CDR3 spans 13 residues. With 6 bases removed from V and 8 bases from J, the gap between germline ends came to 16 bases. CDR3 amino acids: CASREDSSRGYTF. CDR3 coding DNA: TGTGCCAGCAGGGAGGACAGCTCCCGGGGCTACACCTTC.

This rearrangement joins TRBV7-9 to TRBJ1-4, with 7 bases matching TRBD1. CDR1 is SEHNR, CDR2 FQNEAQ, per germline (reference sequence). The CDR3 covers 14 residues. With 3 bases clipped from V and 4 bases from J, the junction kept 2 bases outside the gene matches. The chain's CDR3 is CASSLTGSNEKLFF. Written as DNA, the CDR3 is TGTGCCAGCAGCTTGACAGGGAGTAATGAAAAACTGTTTTTT. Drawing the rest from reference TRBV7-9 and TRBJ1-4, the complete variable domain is DTGVSQNPRHKITKRGQNVTFRCDPISEHNRLYWYRQTLGQGPEFLTYFQNEAQLEKSRLLSDRFSAERPKGSFSTLEIQRTEQGDSAMYLCASSLTGSNEKLFFGSGTQLSVL.

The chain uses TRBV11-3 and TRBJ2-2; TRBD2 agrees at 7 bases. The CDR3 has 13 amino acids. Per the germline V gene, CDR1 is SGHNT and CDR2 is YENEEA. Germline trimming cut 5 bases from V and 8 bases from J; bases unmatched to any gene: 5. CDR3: CASSGLGRGELFF. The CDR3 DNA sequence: TGTGCCAGCAGCGGACTAGGGAGGGGGGAGCTGTTTTTT.

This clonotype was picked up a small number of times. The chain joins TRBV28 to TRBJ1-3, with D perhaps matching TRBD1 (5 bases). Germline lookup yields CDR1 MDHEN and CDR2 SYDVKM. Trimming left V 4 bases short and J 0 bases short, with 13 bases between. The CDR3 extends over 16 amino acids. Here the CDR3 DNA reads TGTGCCAGCAGTTCTCCTTATCAGGGCTCTGGAAACACCATATATTTT. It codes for CASSSPYQGSGNTIYF.

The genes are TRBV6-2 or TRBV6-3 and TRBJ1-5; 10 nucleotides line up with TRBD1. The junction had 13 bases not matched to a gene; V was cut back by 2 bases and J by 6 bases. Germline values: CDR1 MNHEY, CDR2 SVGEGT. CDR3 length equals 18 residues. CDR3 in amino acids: CASSYGGTGAARGQPQHF. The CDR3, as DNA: TGTGCCAGCAGTTACGGTGGGACAGGGGCCGCGAGGGGTCAGCCCCAGCATTTT.

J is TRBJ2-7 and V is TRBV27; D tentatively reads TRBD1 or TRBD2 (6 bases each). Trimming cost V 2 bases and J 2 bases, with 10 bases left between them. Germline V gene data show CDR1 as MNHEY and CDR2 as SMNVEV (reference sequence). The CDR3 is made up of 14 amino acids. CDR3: CASSLDRGPYEQYF. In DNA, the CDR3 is TGTGCCAGCAGTTTAGATCGGGGGCCCTACGAGCAGTACTTC.